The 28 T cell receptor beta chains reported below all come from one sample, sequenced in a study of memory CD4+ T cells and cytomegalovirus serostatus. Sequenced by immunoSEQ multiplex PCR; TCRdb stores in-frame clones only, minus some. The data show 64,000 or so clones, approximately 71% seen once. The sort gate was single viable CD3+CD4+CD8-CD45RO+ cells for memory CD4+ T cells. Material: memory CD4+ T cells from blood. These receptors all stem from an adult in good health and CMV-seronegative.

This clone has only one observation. CDR3 nucleotide sequence: TGTGCCAGCAGCCCATTATACGAGCAGTACTTC. It translates to CASSPLYEQYF. The chain combines TRBV7-2 with TRBJ2-7, with D hard to call. This CDR3 is 11 amino acids long. V lost 5 bases, J lost 4 bases, and 6 bases lay in between. The germline CDR1 and CDR2 sequences are SGHTA and FQGNSA.

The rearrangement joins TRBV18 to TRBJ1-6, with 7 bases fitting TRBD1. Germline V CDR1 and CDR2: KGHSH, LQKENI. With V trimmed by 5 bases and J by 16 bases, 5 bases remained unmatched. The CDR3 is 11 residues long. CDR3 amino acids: CASSNDRELHF. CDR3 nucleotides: TGTGCCAGCTCAAACGACAGGGAACTCCACTTT.

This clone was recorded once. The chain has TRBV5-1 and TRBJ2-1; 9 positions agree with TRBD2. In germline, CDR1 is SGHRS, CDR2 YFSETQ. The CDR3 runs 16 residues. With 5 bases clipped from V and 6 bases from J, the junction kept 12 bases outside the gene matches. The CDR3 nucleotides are TGCGCCAGCAGAGTAGCGGGGGTCAGGGCCCCCAATGAGCAGTTCTTC. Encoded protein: CASRVAGVRAPNEQFF.

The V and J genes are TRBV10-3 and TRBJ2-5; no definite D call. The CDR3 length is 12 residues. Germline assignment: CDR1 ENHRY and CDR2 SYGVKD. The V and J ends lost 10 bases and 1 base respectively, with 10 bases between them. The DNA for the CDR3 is TGTGCCACCTCAGTGGGCCAAGAGACCCAGTACTTC. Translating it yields CATSVGQETQYF.

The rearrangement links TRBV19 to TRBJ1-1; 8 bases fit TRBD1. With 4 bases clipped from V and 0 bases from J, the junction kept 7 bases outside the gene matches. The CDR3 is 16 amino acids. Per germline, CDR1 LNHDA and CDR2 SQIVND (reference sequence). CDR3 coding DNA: TGTGCCAGTAGTAATCACCGGACAGGGATGAACACTGAAGCTTTCTTT. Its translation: CASSNHRTGMNTEAFF. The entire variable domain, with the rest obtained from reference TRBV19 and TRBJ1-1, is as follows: DGGITQSPKYLFRKEGQNVTLSCEQNLNHDAMYWYRQDPGQGLRLIYYSQIVNDFQKGDIAEGYSVSREKKESFPLTVTSAQKNPTAFYLCASSNHRTGMNTEAFFGQGTRLTVV.

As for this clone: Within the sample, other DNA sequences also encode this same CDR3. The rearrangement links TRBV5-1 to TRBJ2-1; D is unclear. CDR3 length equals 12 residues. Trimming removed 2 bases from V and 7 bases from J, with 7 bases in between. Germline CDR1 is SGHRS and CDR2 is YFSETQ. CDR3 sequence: CASSLSSNEQFF. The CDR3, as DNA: TGCGCCAGCAGCTTATCGAGTAATGAGCAGTTCTTC.

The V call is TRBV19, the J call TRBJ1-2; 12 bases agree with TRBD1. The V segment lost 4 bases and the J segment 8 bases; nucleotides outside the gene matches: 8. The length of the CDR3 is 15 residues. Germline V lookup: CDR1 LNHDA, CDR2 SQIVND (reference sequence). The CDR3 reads CASSTPGQGAQGYTF. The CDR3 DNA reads TGTGCCAGTAGTACTCCGGGACAGGGGGCGCAGGGCTACACCTTC.

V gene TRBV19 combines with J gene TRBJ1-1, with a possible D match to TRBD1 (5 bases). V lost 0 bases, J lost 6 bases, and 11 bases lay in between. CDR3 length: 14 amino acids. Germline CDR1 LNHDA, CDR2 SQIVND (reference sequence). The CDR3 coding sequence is TGTGCCAGTAGTATAGACAGGGTTAATCCTGAAGCTTTCTTT. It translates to CASSIDRVNPEAFF.

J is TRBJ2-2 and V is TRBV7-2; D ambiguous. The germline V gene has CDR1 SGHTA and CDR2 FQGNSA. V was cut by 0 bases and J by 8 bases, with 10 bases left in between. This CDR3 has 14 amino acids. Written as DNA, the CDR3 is TGTGCCAGCAGCTTAGCGGCGCAGAGGGGGGAGCTGTTTTTT. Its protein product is CASSLAAQRGELFF.

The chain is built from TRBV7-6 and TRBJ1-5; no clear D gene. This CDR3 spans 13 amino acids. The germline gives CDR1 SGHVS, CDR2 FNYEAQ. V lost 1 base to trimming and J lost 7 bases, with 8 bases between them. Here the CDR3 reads CASSLGRRQPQHF. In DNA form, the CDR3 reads TGTGCCAGCAGCTTAGGGAGACGACAGCCCCAGCATTTT.

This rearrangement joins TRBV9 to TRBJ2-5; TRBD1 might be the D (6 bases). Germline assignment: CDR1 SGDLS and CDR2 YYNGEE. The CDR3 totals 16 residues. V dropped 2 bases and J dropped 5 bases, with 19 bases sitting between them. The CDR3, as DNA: TGTGCCAGCAGCGTCCTAGAGGGGGACGTCTGGGAGACCCAGTACTTC. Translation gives CASSVLEGDVWETQYF.

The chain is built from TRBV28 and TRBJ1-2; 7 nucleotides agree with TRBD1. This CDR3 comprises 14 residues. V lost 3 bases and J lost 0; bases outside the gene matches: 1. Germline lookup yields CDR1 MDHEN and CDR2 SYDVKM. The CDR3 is CASSLGQTNYGYTF. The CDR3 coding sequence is TGTGCCAGCAGTTTGGGACAGACTAACTATGGCTACACCTTC.

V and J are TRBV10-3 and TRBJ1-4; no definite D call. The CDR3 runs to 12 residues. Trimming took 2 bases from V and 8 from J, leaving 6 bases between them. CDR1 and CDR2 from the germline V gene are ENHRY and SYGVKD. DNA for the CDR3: TGTGCCATCAGTGAGGGGGAGGAAAAACTGTTTTTT. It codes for CAISEGEEKLFF.

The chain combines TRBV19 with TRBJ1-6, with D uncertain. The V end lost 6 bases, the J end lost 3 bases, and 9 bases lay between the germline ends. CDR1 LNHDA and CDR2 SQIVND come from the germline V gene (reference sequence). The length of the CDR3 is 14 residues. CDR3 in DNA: TGTGCCAGTAGCAACATCCGCTATAATTCACCCCTCCACTTT. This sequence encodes CASSNIRYNSPLHF.

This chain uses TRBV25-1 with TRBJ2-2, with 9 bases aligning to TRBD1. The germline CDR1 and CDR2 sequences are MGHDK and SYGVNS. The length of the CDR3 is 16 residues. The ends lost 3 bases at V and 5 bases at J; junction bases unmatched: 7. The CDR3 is CASSDPGTGWTGELFF. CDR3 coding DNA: TGTGCCAGCAGTGACCCCGGGACAGGGTGGACCGGGGAGCTGTTTTTT.

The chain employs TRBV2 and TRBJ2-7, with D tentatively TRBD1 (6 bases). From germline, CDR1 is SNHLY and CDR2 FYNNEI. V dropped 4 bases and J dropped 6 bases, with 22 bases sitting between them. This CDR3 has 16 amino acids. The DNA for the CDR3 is TGTGCCAGCAGTGCCCGAAGTCTAAACAGGGAACGCGAGCAGTACTTC. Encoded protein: CASSARSLNREREQYF.

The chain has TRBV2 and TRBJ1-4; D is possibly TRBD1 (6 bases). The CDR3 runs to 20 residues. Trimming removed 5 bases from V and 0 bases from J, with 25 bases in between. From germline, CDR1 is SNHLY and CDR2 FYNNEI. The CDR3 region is CASSRRRYRVTMSTNEKLFF. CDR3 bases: TGTGCCAGCAGTAGGCGCCGATACAGGGTTACGATGTCAACTAATGAAAAACTGTTTTTT.

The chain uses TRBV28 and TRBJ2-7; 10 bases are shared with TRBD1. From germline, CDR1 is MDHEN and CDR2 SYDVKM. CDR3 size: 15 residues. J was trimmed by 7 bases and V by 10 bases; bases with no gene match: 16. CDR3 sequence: CATYSVGTGDREQYF. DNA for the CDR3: TGTGCCACATATTCCGTCGGGACAGGGGATCGAGAGCAGTACTTC.

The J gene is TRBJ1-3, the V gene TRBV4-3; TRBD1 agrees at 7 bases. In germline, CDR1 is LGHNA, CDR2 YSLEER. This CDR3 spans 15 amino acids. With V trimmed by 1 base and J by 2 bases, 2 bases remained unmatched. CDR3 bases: TGCGCCAGCAGCCAAGTGACAGGGACTGGAAACACCATATATTTT. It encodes CASSQVTGTGNTIYF.

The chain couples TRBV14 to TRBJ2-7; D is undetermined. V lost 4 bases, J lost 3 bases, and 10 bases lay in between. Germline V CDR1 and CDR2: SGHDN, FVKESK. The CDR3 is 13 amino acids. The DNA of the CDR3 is TGTGCCAGCAGCCCTCCCATGAACTACGAGCAGTACTTC. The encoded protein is CASSPPMNYEQYF.

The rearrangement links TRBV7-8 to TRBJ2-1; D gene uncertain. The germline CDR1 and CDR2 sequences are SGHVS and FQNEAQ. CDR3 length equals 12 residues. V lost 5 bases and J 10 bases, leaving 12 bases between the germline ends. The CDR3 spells CASSPAGIEQFF. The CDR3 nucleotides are TGTGCCAGCAGCCCAGCTGGGATCGAGCAGTTCTTC.

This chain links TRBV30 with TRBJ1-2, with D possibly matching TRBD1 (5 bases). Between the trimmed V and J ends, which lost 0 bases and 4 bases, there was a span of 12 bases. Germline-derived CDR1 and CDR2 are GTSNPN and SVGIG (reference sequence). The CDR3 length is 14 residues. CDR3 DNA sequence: TGTGCCTGGAGTGTACTGCCCGGGGGCTATGGCTACACCTTC. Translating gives CAWSVLPGGYGYTF. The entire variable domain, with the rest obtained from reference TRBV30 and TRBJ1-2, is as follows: SQTIHQWPATLVQPVGSPLSLECTVEGTSNPNLYWYRQAAGRGLQLLFYSVGIGQISSEVPQNLSASRPQDRQFILSSKKLLLSDSGFYLCAWSVLPGGYGYTFGSGTRLTVV.

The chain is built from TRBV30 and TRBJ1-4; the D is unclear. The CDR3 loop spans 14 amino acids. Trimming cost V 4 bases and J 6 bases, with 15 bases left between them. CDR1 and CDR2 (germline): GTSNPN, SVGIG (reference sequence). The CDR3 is CAWTYPESDEKLFF. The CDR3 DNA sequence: TGTGCCTGGACTTACCCGGAATCGGATGAAAAACTGTTTTTT.

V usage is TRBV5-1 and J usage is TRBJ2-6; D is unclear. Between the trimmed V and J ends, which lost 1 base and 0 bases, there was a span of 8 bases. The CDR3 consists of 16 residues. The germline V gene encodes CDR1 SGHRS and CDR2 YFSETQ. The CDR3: CASSLSENSGANVLTF. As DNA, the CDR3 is TGCGCCAGCAGCTTGAGTGAGAACTCTGGGGCCAACGTCCTGACTTTC. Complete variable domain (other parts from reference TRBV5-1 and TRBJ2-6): KAGVTQTPRYLIKTRGQQVTLSCSPISGHRSVSWYQQTPGQGLQFLFEYFSETQRNKGNFPGRFSGRQFSNSRSEMNVSTLELGDSALYLCASSLSENSGANVLTFGAGSRLTVL.

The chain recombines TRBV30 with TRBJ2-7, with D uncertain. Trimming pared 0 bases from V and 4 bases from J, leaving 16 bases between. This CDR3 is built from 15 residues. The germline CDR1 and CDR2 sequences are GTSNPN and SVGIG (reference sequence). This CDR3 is CAWSVGSAGFYEQYF. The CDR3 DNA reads TGTGCCTGGAGTGTAGGTTCGGCAGGTTTTTACGAGCAGTACTTC.

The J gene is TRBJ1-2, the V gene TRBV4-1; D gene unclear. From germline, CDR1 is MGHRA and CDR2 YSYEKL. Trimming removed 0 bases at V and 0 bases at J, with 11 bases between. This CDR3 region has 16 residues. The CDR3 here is CASSQDSTVANYGYTF. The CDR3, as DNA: TGCGCCAGCAGCCAAGATAGCACAGTGGCTAACTATGGCTACACCTTC.

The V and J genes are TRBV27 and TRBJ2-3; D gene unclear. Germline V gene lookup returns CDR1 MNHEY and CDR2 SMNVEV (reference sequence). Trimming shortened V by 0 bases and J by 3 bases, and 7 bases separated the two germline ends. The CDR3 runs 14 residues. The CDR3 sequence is CASSLSRLTDTQYF. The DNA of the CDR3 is TGTGCCAGCAGTTTATCGAGGCTGACAGATACGCAGTATTTT.

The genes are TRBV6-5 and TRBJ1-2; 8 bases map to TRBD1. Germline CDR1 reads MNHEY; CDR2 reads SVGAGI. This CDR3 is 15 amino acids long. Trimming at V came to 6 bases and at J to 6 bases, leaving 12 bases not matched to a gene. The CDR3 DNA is TGTGCCAGCAGGTACCCAGGGGGCGCCACTAATGGCTACACCTTC. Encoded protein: CASRYPGGATNGYTF.